This T cell receptor beta chain originates from a study of T-cell memory formation after mild COVID-19 (dated by TCRdb to the early 2020s). Notes on the research overall: TCR sequence clusters from the two donors were largely donor specific. Two young, previously healthy adult volunteers, one female and one male, were included in the cohort. Longitudinal TCRalpha and TCRbeta repertoire sequencing tracked T-cell clones expanding and contracting after mild COVID-19 in two donors. The research as a whole found: The study included only a couple of mild cases, and larger cohorts that include severe cases with pre-infection samples were judged to be necessary. Some responding clones were found in pre-infection memory, which suggests that pre-existing cross-reactive memory T cells took part in the SARS-CoV-2 response. Contracting CD4+ clones were located mainly in the CM and EM memory subsets, whereas CD8+ clones were found to be enriched in EMRA. The second-wave clones that peaked on day 37 were not confirmed to be SARS-CoV-2 specific. Balanced CD4/CD8 phenotypes were observed for clones contracting from day 15 to 85, whereas a bias towards CD4+ was observed for a second wave of clones expanding from day 15 to 37.

Sequencing was performed on an Illumina NovaSeq 6000. TCRalpha and TCRbeta cDNA libraries were built by 5'RACE with constant-segment primers, adding sample barcodes and unique molecular identifiers. Trizol reagent was used to extract RNA from every sample. Libraries were amplified in two PCR steps, with a second sample barcode and Illumina TruSeq adapters added in the second step. The libraries were sequenced on an Illumina NovaSeq using 2 x 150 bp paired-end reads. Per the original workflow: Reads were demultiplexed and collapsed into UMI-guided consensus sequences with migec v1.2.7. With mixcr v2.1.11, UMI consensuses were aligned to TRA and TRB V and J templates and assembled into clonotypes. Expanded or contracted clonotypes were those called significant by both edgeR and NoisET, with noise models trained on biological replicates. edgeR calls used a false discovery rate-adjusted p below 0.01 and a log2 fold-change threshold of 1. As an exploratory analysis of dynamics, PCA with hierarchical clustering was applied to max-normalized trajectories of the 1000 most abundant clonotypes. Each responding clone was given a CD4 or CD8 phenotype based on the CD4+ and CD8+ repertoires, which had been sequenced separately. The raw public reads went through TCRdb reprocessing: fastp at Q25, MiXCR clone calling, in-frame beta chains kept. One record per CDR3 amino acid sequence lists the most common genes and DNA. TCRdb's processing, not the authors', yielded these V and J calls. For this sample there are fewer than 450,000 distinct CDR3 sequences; around a fifth appear just once. Around 12% of the sample belongs to the ten largest clones.

From the germline V gene, CDR1 is SQVTM and CDR2 is ANQGSEA. The cysteine opens and the phenylalanine closes a CDR3 of 11 amino acids. The CDR3 DNA has 33 bases and is translated from base 1. Trimming removed 7 bases from V and 4 bases from J, leaving 10 bases between the germline ends. PBMCs were isolated by Ficoll-Paque density gradient centrifugation. This clonotype turned up a few times. What this receptor recognizes is not known. Base qualities were left out, and no much larger clone turns up one base away. This clonotype was sampled from an adult woman who had mild COVID-19 (a few samples of this study predate the infection). The sample titles of this study are shuffled in the database, so cell type and time point are left out; the donor was told from shared clones. The sample was PBMCs or a T cell subset sorted from them (not recorded which). Here the chain combines TRBV29-1 and TRBJ1-2; no D segment can be confidently identified. This receptor carries the CDR3 CSAVVGYGYTF. The bases read TGCAGCGCTGTTGTGGGCTATGGCTACACCTTC. The variable domain in full, with residues beyond the CDR3 obtained from the reference TRBV29-1 and TRBJ1-2 genes, is SAVISQKPSRDICQRGTSLTIQCQVDSQVTMMFWYRQQPGQSLTLIATANQGSEATYESGFVIDKFPISRPNLTFSTLTVSNMSPEDSSIYLCSAVVGYGYTFGSGTRLTVV.